These 20 T cell receptor beta chains originate from one sample sequenced in a study of beta chain features in type 1 diabetes. Study outcomes and limitations: A moderate, significant TCRB CDR3 shortening appeared in type 1 diabetes across four CD4+ subsets.

Since all of the isolated RNA was reverse transcribed, expressed TCRB transcripts were what got sequenced. The repertoire was sequenced with immunoSEQ multiplex PCR; TCRdb's copy has only in-frame clones and lacks some. The repertoire holds about 650,000 clones, with around 12% as singletons. The antigens these receptors bind are not known. The sequencing input was naive CD4+ T cells from blood. Receptors originate from a man aged 25-40 years with type 1 diabetes.

V is TRBV7-2 and J is TRBJ2-2, with unresolved D. The CDR3 totals 14 residues. V dropped 0 bases and J dropped 3 bases, with 5 bases sitting between them. CDR1 is SGHTA, CDR2 FQGNSA, per germline. The CDR3 spells CASSLAGYTGELFF. DNA for the CDR3: TGTGCCAGCAGCTTAGCAGGGTACACCGGGGAGCTGTTTTTT.

There are a few counts of this clone. J is TRBJ1-6 and V is TRBV7-2; D gene ambiguous. Germline V gene lookup returns CDR1 SGHTA and CDR2 FQGNSA. The V and J ends lost 3 bases and 9 bases respectively, with 12 bases between them. CDR3 length: 14 residues. CDR3 DNA: TGTGCCAGCAGCTTGCAGAGATTGGGTTCACCCCTCCACTTT. Its translation is CASSLQRLGSPLHF.

This clone occurred a few times. The V call is TRBV5-1, the J call TRBJ2-3; 11 nucleotides line up with TRBD2. The CDR3 consists of 16 residues. The germline gives CDR1 SGHRS, CDR2 YFSETQ. Trimming took 0 bases from V and 5 from J; bases not matched to a gene: 5. CDR3 bases: TGCGCCAGCAGCTTGGGAGGACTAGCGGGTGTAGATACGCAGTATTTT. Encoded protein: CASSLGGLAGVDTQYF.

This clone was counted a few times. The chain combines TRBV18 with TRBJ2-1; TRBD2 matches 11 bases. The CDR3 extends over 16 amino acids. With V trimmed by 3 bases and J by 3 bases, 4 bases remained unmatched. Germline V gene lookup returns CDR1 KGHSH and CDR2 LQKENI. CDR3 amino acids: CASSPSGTSGYNEQFF. The DNA for the CDR3 is TGTGCCAGCTCACCCAGCGGGACTAGCGGCTACAATGAGCAGTTCTTC.

The chain joins TRBV29-1 to TRBJ1-1; the match to TRBD1 covers 8 bases. The germline CDR1 and CDR2 sequences are SQVTM and ANQGSEA. After removal of 8 bases from V and 5 bases from J, the junction contained 7 bases not matched to a gene. The CDR3 spans 12 residues. CDR3 bases: TGCAGCTTCGACAGGGGTGGTACTGAAGCTTTCTTT. The encoded protein is CSFDRGGTEAFF.

This clone was detected a few times. This rearrangement joins TRBV14 to TRBJ2-1, with 9 bases lining up with TRBD2. Germline trimming cut 1 base from V and 8 bases from J; bases unmatched to any gene: 9. Germline V CDR1 and CDR2: SGHDN, FVKESK. This CDR3 spans 16 amino acids. For the CDR3, the DNA is TGTGCCAGCAGCCAAGCCTGGTCTAGCGGGGTGCATGAGCAGTTCTTC. Its translation is CASSQAWSSGVHEQFF.

This clone has a handful of counts. The chain carries TRBV19 and TRBJ2-7, with D possibly matching TRBD1 (6 bases). CDR1 and CDR2 (germline): LNHDA, SQIVND (reference sequence). The V end lost 4 bases, the J end lost 2 bases, and 9 bases lay between the germline ends. The CDR3 extends over 13 amino acids. In DNA form, the CDR3 reads TGTGCCAGTAGTAAACAGGGCGCCTACGAGCAGTACTTC. It translates to CASSKQGAYEQYF.

On this clone: Other DNA sequences in the same sample also yield this CDR3. The chain uses TRBV6-5 and TRBJ2-7; possible D gene TRBD1, 6 bases. The V gene lost 0 bases and the J gene lost 0 bases, with 9 bases spanning the gap. CDR3 length equals 15 residues. Germline CDR1 MNHEY, CDR2 SVGAGI. The CDR3 DNA follows: TGTGCCAGCAGTTACTCCGGGACAAGCTCCTACGAGCAGTACTTC. It encodes CASSYSGTSSYEQYF.

The chain employs TRBV7-2 and TRBJ2-2; tentative D call: TRBD1 (6 bases). Trimming took off 5 bases at V and 4 bases at J, with 11 bases between the two ends. The CDR3 runs to 14 residues. In germline, CDR1 is SGHTA, CDR2 FQGNSA. The chain's CDR3 is CASSPQQGTGELFF. CDR3 in DNA: TGTGCCAGCAGCCCACAACAGGGCACCGGGGAGCTGTTTTTT.

Remarks on this clone: The sample holds other DNA sequences that translate to the same CDR3. The chain carries TRBV7-2 and TRBJ1-1; perhaps TRBD1 as D (6 bases). This CDR3 comprises 13 residues. With 4 bases removed from V and 3 bases from J, the gap between germline ends came to 9 bases. Looked up from germline, CDR1 is SGHTA and CDR2 is FQGNSA. In nucleotides, the CDR3 is TGTGCCAGCAGCTCACAGGGAGACACTGAAGCTTTCTTT. Protein: CASSSQGDTEAFF.

Notes on this clone: The same CDR3 arises from other DNA sequences in this sample as well. The chain uses TRBV7-9 and TRBJ2-1; D remains unclear. The germline V and J ends were trimmed by 5 bases and 9 bases, with 11 bases remaining between them. The CDR3 consists of 12 residues. Germline assignment: CDR1 SEHNR and CDR2 FQNEAQ (reference sequence). Here the CDR3 DNA reads TGTGCCAGCAGCCCCCTCTCCGGTGAGCAGTTCTTC. Translated: CASSPLSGEQFF. Together with reference TRBV7-9 and TRBJ2-1, the CDR3 gives the full variable domain: DTGVSQNPRHKITKRGQNVTFRCDPISEHNRLYWYRQTLGQGPEFLTYFQNEAQLEKSRLLSDRFSAERPKGSFSTLEIQRTEQGDSAMYLCASSPLSGEQFFGPGTRLTVL.

A few counts support this clone. V is TRBV27 and J is TRBJ1-1, with a tentative D call TRBD1 (6 bases). This CDR3 is 14 amino acids long. With 1 base removed from V and 5 bases from J, the gap between germline ends came to 11 bases. The germline V gene encodes CDR1 MNHEY and CDR2 SMNVEV (reference sequence). CDR3 coding DNA: TGTGCCAGCAGTTTATACAGGGAGGGGACTGAAGCTTTCTTT. This sequence encodes CASSLYREGTEAFF.

CDR3 bases: TGCGCCAGCAGCCAAGAACTAGCGGGGGGCCACGAGCAGTTCTTC. This codes for CASSQELAGGHEQFF. The V call is TRBV4-3, the J call TRBJ2-1, with 12 bases that match TRBD2. The ends lost 0 bases at V and 10 bases at J; junction bases unmatched: 4. The CDR3 is made up of 15 amino acids. Germline V CDR1 and CDR2: LGHNA, YSLEER.

V usage is TRBV6-5 and J usage is TRBJ2-1, with D perhaps assigned TRBD1 or TRBD2 (5 bases each). The CDR3 runs 15 residues. The germline V gene encodes CDR1 MNHEY and CDR2 SVGAGI. With 5 bases removed from V and 7 bases from J, the gap between germline ends came to 18 bases. The CDR3 reads CASSRSGLGLNEQFF. The CDR3 DNA reads as TGTGCCAGCAGTCGTTCGGGGCTAGGGTTGAATGAGCAGTTCTTC.

This clone appeared a few times. The chain is built from TRBV6-1 and TRBJ1-6, with D unclear. Germline V gene data show CDR1 as MNHNS and CDR2 as SASEGT. Deletions cut 7 bases from V and 2 bases from J, with 3 bases between. There are 12 residues in the CDR3. CDR3 sequence (DNA): TGTGCCAGCACTCCCTATAATTCACCCCTCCACTTT. This encodes CASTPYNSPLHF.

V and J are TRBV7-7 and TRBJ1-2; tentative D call: TRBD1 (6 bases). CDR3 size: 14 residues. Germline-derived CDR1 and CDR2 are SSHAT and FNYEAQ (reference sequence). This chain's CDR3 is CANLQGPFNYGYTF. The CDR3 DNA is TGTGCTAATCTTCAGGGGCCATTTAACTATGGCTACACCTTC.

In nucleotides, the CDR3 is TGCAGCGTTGTGCCAGGGGGCCAGAATGAGCAGTTCTTC. Residues: CSVVPGGQNEQFF. The chain couples TRBV29-1 to TRBJ2-1; 8 positions agree with TRBD1. Germline V gene data show CDR1 as SQVTM and CDR2 as ANQGSEA. After removal of 4 bases from V and 7 bases from J, the junction contained 6 bases not matched to a gene. The CDR3 spans 13 residues.

The DNA for the CDR3 is TGTGCCAGCAGCTACCGACGATACAGTACTAACTATGGCTACACCTTC. Residues: CASSYRRYSTNYGYTF. The V call is TRBV7-2, the J call TRBJ1-2; no clear D. CDR1 is SGHTA and CDR2 is FQGNSA in the germline V gene. Trimming removed 4 bases at V and 0 bases at J, with 15 bases between. The CDR3 length is 16 residues. The variable domain in full, completed from reference TRBV7-2 and TRBJ1-2, reads GAGVSQSPSNKVTEKGKDVELRCDPISGHTALYWYRQSLGQGLEFLIYFQGNSAPDKSGLPSDRFSAERTGGSVSTLTIQRTQQEDSAVYLCASSYRRYSTNYGYTFGSGTRLTVV.

Of note for this clone: Different DNA sequences within this sample yield the same CDR3. The V call is TRBV18, the J call TRBJ2-7; D remains ambiguous. Trimming stripped 2 bases from V and 1 base from J, with 6 bases between. Germline assignment: CDR1 KGHSH and CDR2 LQKENI. The CDR3 totals 13 residues. CDR3 loop: CASSPDGSYEQYF. CDR3 bases: TGTGCCAGCTCACCAGACGGATCCTACGAGCAGTACTTC.

This clone was observed a few times. The V gene is TRBV6-5, the J gene TRBJ1-5; 11 bases agree with TRBD1. The CDR3 totals 15 residues. CDR1 is MNHEY, CDR2 SVGAGI, per germline. Trimming cost V 6 bases and J 7 bases; bases outside gene matches: 8. The DNA for the CDR3 is TGTGCCAGCAGCCGCGGACAGGGGGCGAGGCAGCCCCAGCATTTT. Translated: CASSRGQGARQPQHF.